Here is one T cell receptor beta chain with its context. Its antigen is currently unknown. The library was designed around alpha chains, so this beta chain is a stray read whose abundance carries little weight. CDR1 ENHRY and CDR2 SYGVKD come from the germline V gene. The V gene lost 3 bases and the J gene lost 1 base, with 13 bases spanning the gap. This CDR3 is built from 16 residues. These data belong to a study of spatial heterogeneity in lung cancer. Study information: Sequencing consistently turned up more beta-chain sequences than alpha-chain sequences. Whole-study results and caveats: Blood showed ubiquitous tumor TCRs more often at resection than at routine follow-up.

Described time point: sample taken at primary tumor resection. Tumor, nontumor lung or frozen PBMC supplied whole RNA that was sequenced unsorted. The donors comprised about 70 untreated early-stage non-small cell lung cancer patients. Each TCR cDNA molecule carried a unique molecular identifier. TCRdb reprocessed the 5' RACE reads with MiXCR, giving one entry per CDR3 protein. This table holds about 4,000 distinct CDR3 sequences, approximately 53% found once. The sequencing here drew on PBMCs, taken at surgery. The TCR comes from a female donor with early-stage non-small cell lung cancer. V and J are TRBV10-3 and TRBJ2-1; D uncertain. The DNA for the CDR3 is TGTGCCATCAGTGAAGGGATGGCTGGATCCTACAATGAGCAGTTCTTC. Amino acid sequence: CAISEGMAGSYNEQFF.